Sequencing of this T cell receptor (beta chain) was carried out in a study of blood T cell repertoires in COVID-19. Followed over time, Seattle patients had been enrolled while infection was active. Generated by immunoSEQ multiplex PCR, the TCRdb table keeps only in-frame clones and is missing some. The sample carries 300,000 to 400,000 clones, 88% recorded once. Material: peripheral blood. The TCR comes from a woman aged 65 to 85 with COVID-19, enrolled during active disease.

As DNA, the CDR3 is TGTGCCAGCTCACCCGGCGGGGATGGGCGTTCACCCCTCCACTTT. This gives the protein CASSPGGDGRSPLHF. The chain carries TRBV2 and TRBJ1-6; D is unclear. CDR3 size: 15 residues. The germline V gene has CDR1 SNHLY and CDR2 FYNNEI. The ends were cut back, 8 bases at V and 9 bases at J, with 20 bases in the middle. Full variable domain (missing parts from reference TRBV2 and TRBJ1-6): EPEVTQTPSHQVTQMGQEVILRCVPISNHLYFYWYRQILGQKVEFLVSFYNNEISEKSEIFDDQFSVERPDGSNFTLKIRSTKLEDSAMYFCASSPGGDGRSPLHFGNGTRLTVT.